This record covers a single T cell receptor beta chain. This clone was found a few times. The specificity of this receptor is unknown. Base qualities are not provided; no much larger clone lies one nucleotide away. This entry comes from a study of beta chain features in type 1 diabetes (dated by TCRdb to 2017 to 2018). Study-level background: Patients and healthy donors did not differ in mean age, gender distribution, total cell number or subset yield. A total of approximately 100,000,000 sorted cells were examined across all samples, and the number of cells per subset was strongly correlated with RNA yield. The study compared the TCRB repertoires of sorted circulating CD4+ T cell subsets in recently diagnosed type 1 diabetes patients with those in matched healthy donors. Regulatory and stem cell-like memory subsets were obtained from only 8 patients and roughly eight healthy donors, while naive and central memory subsets were obtained from all 28 donors.

On the study overall, not on this receptor specifically: Patients with type 1 diabetes made fewer insertions and deleted more nucleotides at VDJ recombination sites, implying thymic rearrangement abnormalities. In all four CD4+ subsets, TCRB CDR3 length was moderately but significantly shorter in type 1 diabetes patients. Because cDNA was sequenced instead of genomic DNA, activated cells with high expression could be over-represented, although the groups did not differ in activation or CD3 levels. Naive, central memory and regulatory TCRB repertoires appeared more similar among patients than among healthy donors. Because the HLA sub-analyses included only small numbers of individuals, any influence of HLA type on TCRB rearrangement was left unresolved. PCR may preferentially amplify shorter templates, but because patient and control samples were amplified and corrected together, any resulting skew would affect both groups equally.

Each donor gave one peripheral blood draw, around 0.12 L on average, collected into heparinised tubes. Using a panel that included CD45RO, CCR7, CD25, CD127, CD95 and CD27, naive, central memory, regulatory and stem cell-like memory CD4+ T cells were sorted on a BD FACSAria II. All sorted populations exceeded 95% purity. Right away, PBMCs were isolated by Lymphoprep density gradient centrifugation and were stained directly, with no culture step. Samples were stained and sorted in pairs, with one healthy donor and one patient per experiment, so that batch effects were minimized. V gives up 8 bases and J gives up 0 bases, and the segment between their germline ends measures 17 bases. From the cysteine through the phenylalanine, the CDR3 covers 15 amino acids. Of all the DNA, just the CDR3 is kept, 45 bases in frame from base 1. CDR1 and CDR2 are read off the germline V gene (reference sequence) as LNHDA and SQIVND.

The High Capacity cDNA Reverse Transcription Kit was used to reverse transcribe all of the isolated RNA, meaning that expressed TCRB transcripts were what got sequenced. Naive, central memory and regulatory T cell samples underwent deep immunoSEQ sequencing, averaging around 4 million total reads per sample. Sorted cells were lysed in RLT buffer and RNA was extracted with DNase-treated RNeasy Micro or Mini kits, depending on cell number. To prevent cross-contamination, each cell subset was processed individually, whereas patient and healthy donor samples were processed jointly. TCRB sequences were amplified from cDNA with the immunoSEQ multiplex PCR, producing 87-bp fragments spanning the CDR3 region. The amplicons were sequenced using the Illumina HiSeq platform. As for the original processing: Synthetic template baselines were used to correct PCR bias computationally, reads within Hamming distance 2 were collapsed, and singletons that could not be merged were discarded. By aligning reads against IMGT, V, D and J genes, CDR3 length, and insertions or deletions at six rearrangement sites were assigned. Within each subset, clonotype counts were normalized to sorted cell number, and only after that were true diversity and Gini coefficients computed with the tcR R package. The overlap coefficient, calculated on TCRB nucleotide sequences, was used to measure repertoire sharing. Out-of-frame TCRB sequences from naive cells were analyzed as a proxy for the pre-selection repertoire. TCRdb limited this immuneACCESS table to in-frame rearrangements with V and J called. A share of clones is missing; checked studies link under half to unresolved V genes, and the rest is unexplained. V and J calls and clone size are copied from that table; D and trimming were computed from the DNA. This sample lists 200,000 to 250,000 clones; around 9.6% were detected once. The ten most abundant clones make up 0.03% to 0.04% of the sample.

The chain employs TRBV19 and TRBJ2-7; the D gene is perhaps TRBD2, on 6 matching bases. The TCR was taken from a woman under 30 in good health. Sequenced: naive CD4+ T cells from blood. In light of the paper, this sample's cell subset or site label describes: true naive CD4+ T cells. The DNA sequence is given as TGTGCCAGTCGCCTTAGAGCGGGTCTCTCCTACGAGCAGTACTTC. Its product reads: CASRLRAGLSYEQYF.